This T cell receptor (beta chain) was recorded in a study of CD8+ T cells in alopecia areata. At the level of the study: Twice a day, 5 to 10 mg of oral tofacitinib was administered to treated patients.

Comment on this clone: Its antigen is not known.

Treatment specified: oral pan-JAK inhibitor, 5-10 mg twice daily. CD4+ and CD8+ T cells were sorted from PBMCs stained for CD3, CD4 and CD8. Study observations and caveats: Higher clonality was seen in lesional scalp than in normal scalp, especially in alopecia totalis/universalis.

Extraction and reverse transcription of RNA yielded cDNA as the sequencing template. Method: immunoSEQ multiplex PCR; TCRdb's copy keeps in-frame clones and lacks some. The sample lists more than 110,000 clones, roughly four fifths occurring once. The CDR3 sequence is 15 residues long. Trimming pared 6 bases from V and 3 bases from J, leaving 18 bases between. The V gene's germline CDR1 is SGHRS and CDR2 YFSETQ. This sequence joins TRBV5-1 and TRBJ1-2; D remains ambiguous. The clonotype was recovered from a human donor with alopecia areata. Sequenced here: CD8+ T cells sorted from blood, sampled at week 4, from a patient treated with tofacitinib. CDR3 loop: CASKIYREEDYGYTF. CDR3 sequence (DNA): TGCGCCAGCAAAATCTACCGGGAGGAGGACTATGGCTACACCTTC.